The next 17 T cell receptor beta chains were all read from a single sample in a study of identical twins. TCRdb analysed the 5' RACE reads with MiXCR anew, one entry per CDR3 protein. This table has approximately 620,000 distinct CDR3 sequences, under 9% appearing once. Separately, the same data were catalogued under a study of yellow fever vaccine responses in identical twins.

Input material: PBMCs. The source of these receptors is a woman between 18 and 29 years old in good health.

To note about this clonotype: At one of its ends the junction is not consistent with the germline gene, which may arise from a read error. The rearrangement joins TRBV20-1 to TRBJ2-2; 8 bases agree with TRBD1. This CDR3 contains 16 residues. Per germline, CDR1 DFQATT and CDR2 SNEGSKA (reference sequence). As DNA, the CDR3 is TGCTGTGCTAGAGACCGCGGACAGGGTATAGCCGGGGAGCTGTTTTTT. Encoded protein: CCARDRGQGIAGELFF.

This clonotype was counted many times. This chain connects TRBV10-3 to TRBJ1-2; 8 bases are shared with TRBD1. Germline CDR1 is ENHRY and CDR2 is SYGVKD. This CDR3 is 13 amino acids long. Losses at the gene ends were 7 bases for V and 8 bases for J; bases not matched to a gene: 9. CDR3 loop: CAITDGQGRGYTF. The CDR3 DNA sequence: TGTGCCATCACCGACGGACAGGGACGCGGCTACACCTTC.

V gene TRBV6-2 or TRBV6-3 combines with J gene TRBJ1-5, with 10 bases lining up with TRBD1. This CDR3 comprises 17 residues. Trimming took 2 bases from V and 4 from J; bases not matched to a gene: 8. CDR1 MNHEY and CDR2 SVGEGT come from the germline V gene. This CDR3 reads CASSYPKWGQGNQPQHF. CDR3 DNA sequence: TGTGCCAGCAGTTACCCAAAATGGGGACAGGGGAATCAGCCCCAGCATTTT.

This clonotype was seen a few times. The chain couples TRBV7-2 to TRBJ2-7; 9 nucleotides agree with TRBD2. J was trimmed by 5 bases and V by 1 base; bases with no gene match: 12. Germline assignment: CDR1 SGHTA and CDR2 FQGNSA. The CDR3 has 17 amino acids. CDR3 amino acids: CASSLGAGGNPTHEQYF. The CDR3 nucleotides are TGTGCCAGCAGCTTAGGAGCGGGGGGCAACCCAACCCACGAGCAGTACTTC.

This clonotype was observed at least ten times. V is TRBV5-1 and J is TRBJ2-3; 7 nucleotides line up with TRBD1. The ends lost 4 bases at V and 2 bases at J; junction bases unmatched: 10. The CDR3 has 16 amino acids. Germline-derived CDR1 and CDR2 are SGHRS and YFSETQ. The CDR3 nucleotides are TGCGCCAGCAGCCCATACGGACAGGCTTTCACAGATACGCAGTATTTT. It translates to CASSPYGQAFTDTQYF.

In DNA, the CDR3 is TGTGCCAGCAGCTTAAGAGAAGGGGGAGAGCAGTACTTC. Translating it yields CASSLREGGEQYF. The chain is built from TRBV11-1 and TRBJ2-7; D possibly corresponds to TRBD1 (6 bases). The V gene's germline CDR1 is SGHAT and CDR2 FQDESV (reference sequence). The CDR3 has 13 residues. Trimming cost V 2 bases and J 7 bases, with 12 bases left between them.

This clonotype appeared a few times. CDR3 residues: CASSQDLYNEQFF. The CDR3 DNA is TGTGCCAGCAGCCAAGACCTCTACAATGAGCAGTTCTTC. The chain uses TRBV14 and TRBJ2-1; D gene unclear. CDR3 size: 13 residues. CDR1 is SGHDN and CDR2 is FVKESK in the germline V gene. The V and J ends lost 0 bases and 3 bases respectively, with 3 bases between them. Variable domain in full (rest from reference TRBV14 and TRBJ2-1): EAGVTQFPSHSVIEKGQTVTLRCDPISGHDNLYWYRRVMGKEIKFLLHFVKESKQDESGMPNNRFLAERTGGTYSTLKVQPAELEDSGVYFCASSQDLYNEQFFGPGTRLTVL.

The rearrangement joins TRBV6-5 to TRBJ1-3, with D possibly TRBD1 on 5 matching bases. V was trimmed by 2 bases and J by 3 bases, leaving 8 bases between them. The CDR3 is 14 residues long. Germline V gives CDR1 MNHEY, CDR2 SVGAGI. The CDR3 coding sequence is TGTGCCAGCAGTTACGACAGTTTTGGAAACACCATATATTTT. This codes for CASSYDSFGNTIYF.

This clonotype has a handful of counts. The chain has TRBV7-9 and TRBJ2-1, with TRBD1 as a possible D gene (6 bases). V was clipped by 1 base and J by 10 bases, with 8 bases between them. CDR1 SEHNR and CDR2 FQNEAQ come from the germline V gene (reference sequence). This CDR3 region has 12 residues. The CDR3 region has the DNA TGTGCCAGCAGCTTAGATACAGGGGAGCAGTTCTTC. Protein sequence: CASSLDTGEQFF.

This clonotype appeared a few times. The chain is built from TRBV4-3 and TRBJ1-5, with D uncertain. Trimming stripped 5 bases from V and 0 bases from J, with 8 bases between. CDR3 length equals 14 residues. Germline loops: CDR1 LGHNA, CDR2 YSLEER. The chain's CDR3 is CASSEGYSNQPQHF. The CDR3 DNA reads as TGCGCCAGCAGCGAGGGTTATAGCAATCAGCCCCAGCATTTT.

This clonotype was detected only a few times. CDR3 in DNA: TGTGCCAGTAGTATCTACAGGGGGCGAAGCACCGGGGAGCTGTTTTTT. Translating it yields CASSIYRGRSTGELFF. The rearrangement links TRBV19 to TRBJ2-2; 9 bases are shared with TRBD1. J lost 4 bases, V lost 3 bases, and 6 bases had no gene match. The germline gives CDR1 LNHDA, CDR2 SQIVND (reference sequence). The CDR3 is made up of 16 amino acids.

Ten or more counts support this clonotype. The chain recombines TRBV7-9 with TRBJ1-2; the D gene is possibly TRBD1 (5 bases). The length of the CDR3 is 14 residues. Trimming left V 1 base short and J 3 bases short, with 9 bases between. Germline-derived CDR1 and CDR2 are SEHNR and FQNEAQ (reference sequence). The CDR3 bases are TGTGCCAGCAGCTTAGGGGAGGGGTACTATGGCTACACCTTC. This codes for CASSLGEGYYGYTF.

This clonotype was seen a few times. The rearrangement uses TRBV20-1 and TRBJ2-3, with D possibly TRBD2 on 5 matching bases. Germline V gene lookup returns CDR1 DFQATT and CDR2 SNEGSKA (reference sequence). Trimming cost V 3 bases and J 7 bases, with 11 bases left between them. The length of the CDR3 is 12 residues. The CDR3 DNA follows: TGCAGTGCTAGCGGGATCGAGAATACGCAGTATTTT. This translates into CSASGIENTQYF.

This clonotype was seen a few times. This chain connects TRBV7-7 to TRBJ2-2, with D possibly being TRBD1 or TRBD2 (6 bases each). CDR3 length equals 12 residues. CDR1 and CDR2 (germline): SSHAT, FNYEAQ (reference sequence). Here the CDR3 DNA reads TGTGCTAGTTCCGGGGGCATCGGGGAGCTGTTTTTT. Amino acid sequence: CASSGGIGELFF.

This clonotype has at least ten counts. The chain has TRBV12-3 or TRBV12-4 and TRBJ1-2, with no clear D. This CDR3 has 14 residues. The V gene lost 2 bases and the J gene lost 0 bases, with 7 bases spanning the gap. The CDR3 reads CASSLMGSNYGYTF. CDR3 nucleotides: TGTGCCAGCAGTTTAATGGGATCTAACTATGGCTACACCTTC.

This clonotype was seen repeatedly, ten times or more. The rearrangement links TRBV11-2 to TRBJ2-7, with unresolved D. V gave up 7 bases and J gave up 4 bases, with 5 bases separating them. Per germline, CDR1 SGHAT and CDR2 FQNNGV. The CDR3 loop spans 10 amino acids. CDR3 coding DNA: TGTGCCAGCAACGGGTACGAGCAGTACTTC. Residues: CASNGYEQYF.

This clonotype was recorded many times. The chain is built from TRBV24-1 and TRBJ2-3; D gene unclear. The CDR3 is made up of 15 amino acids. Per germline, CDR1 KGHDR and CDR2 SFDVKD. V dropped 2 bases and J dropped 1 base, with 9 bases sitting between them. CDR3 region: CATSDSIARTDTQYF. Here the CDR3 DNA reads TGTGCCACCAGTGATTCGATTGCCCGCACAGATACGCAGTATTTT.